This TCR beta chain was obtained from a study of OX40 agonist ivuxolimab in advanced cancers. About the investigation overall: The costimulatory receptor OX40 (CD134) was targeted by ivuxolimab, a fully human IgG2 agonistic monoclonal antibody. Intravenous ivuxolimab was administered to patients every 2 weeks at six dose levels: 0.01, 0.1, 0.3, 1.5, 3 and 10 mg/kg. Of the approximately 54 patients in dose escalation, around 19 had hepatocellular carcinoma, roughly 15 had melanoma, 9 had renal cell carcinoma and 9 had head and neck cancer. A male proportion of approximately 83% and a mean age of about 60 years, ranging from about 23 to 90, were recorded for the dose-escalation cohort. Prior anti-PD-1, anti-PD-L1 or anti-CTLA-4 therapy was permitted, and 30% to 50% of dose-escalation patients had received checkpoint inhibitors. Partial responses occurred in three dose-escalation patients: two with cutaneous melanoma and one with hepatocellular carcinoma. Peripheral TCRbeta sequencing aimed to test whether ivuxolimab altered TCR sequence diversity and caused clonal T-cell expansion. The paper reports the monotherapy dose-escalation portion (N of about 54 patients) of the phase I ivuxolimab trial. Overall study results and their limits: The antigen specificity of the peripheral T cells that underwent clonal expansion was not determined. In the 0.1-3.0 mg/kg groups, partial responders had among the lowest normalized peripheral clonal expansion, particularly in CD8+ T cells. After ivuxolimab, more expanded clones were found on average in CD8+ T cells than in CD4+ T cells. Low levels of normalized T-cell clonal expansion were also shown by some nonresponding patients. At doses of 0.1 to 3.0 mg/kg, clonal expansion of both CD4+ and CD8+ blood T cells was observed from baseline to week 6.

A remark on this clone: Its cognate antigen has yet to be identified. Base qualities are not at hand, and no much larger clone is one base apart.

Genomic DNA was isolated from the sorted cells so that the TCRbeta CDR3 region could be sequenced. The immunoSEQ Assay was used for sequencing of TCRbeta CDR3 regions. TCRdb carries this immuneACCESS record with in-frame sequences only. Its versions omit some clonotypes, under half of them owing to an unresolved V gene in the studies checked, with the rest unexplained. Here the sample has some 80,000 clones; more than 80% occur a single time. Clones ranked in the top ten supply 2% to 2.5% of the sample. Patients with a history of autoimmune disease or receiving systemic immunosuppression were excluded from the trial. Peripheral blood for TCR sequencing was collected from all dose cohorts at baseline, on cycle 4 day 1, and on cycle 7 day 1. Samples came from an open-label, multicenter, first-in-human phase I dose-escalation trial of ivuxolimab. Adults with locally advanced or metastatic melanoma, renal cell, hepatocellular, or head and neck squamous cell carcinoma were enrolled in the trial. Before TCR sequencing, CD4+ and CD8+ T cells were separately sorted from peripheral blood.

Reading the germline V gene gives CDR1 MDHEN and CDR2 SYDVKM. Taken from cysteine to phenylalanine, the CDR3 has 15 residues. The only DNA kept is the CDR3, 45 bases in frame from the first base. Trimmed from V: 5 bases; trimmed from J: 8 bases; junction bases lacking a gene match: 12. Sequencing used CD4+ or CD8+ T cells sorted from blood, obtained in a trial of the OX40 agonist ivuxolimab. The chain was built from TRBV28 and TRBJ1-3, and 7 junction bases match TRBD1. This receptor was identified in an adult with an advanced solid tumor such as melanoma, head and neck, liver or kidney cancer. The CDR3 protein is CASSPAQGGRDTIYF. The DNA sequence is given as TGTGCCAGCAGTCCCGCCCAGGGGGGCCGGGACACCATATATTTT.